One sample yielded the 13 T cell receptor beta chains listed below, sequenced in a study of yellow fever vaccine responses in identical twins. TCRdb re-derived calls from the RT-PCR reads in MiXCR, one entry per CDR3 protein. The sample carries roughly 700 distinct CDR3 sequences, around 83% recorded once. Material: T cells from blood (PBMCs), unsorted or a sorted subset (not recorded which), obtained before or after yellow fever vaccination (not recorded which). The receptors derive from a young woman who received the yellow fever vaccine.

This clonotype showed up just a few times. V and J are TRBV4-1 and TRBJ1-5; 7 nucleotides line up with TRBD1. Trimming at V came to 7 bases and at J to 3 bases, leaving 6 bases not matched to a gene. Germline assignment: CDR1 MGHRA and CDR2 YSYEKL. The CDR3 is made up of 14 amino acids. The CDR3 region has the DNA TGCGCCAGCAAATCAGGGGGGGTCAATCAGCCCCAGCATTTT. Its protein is CASKSGGVNQPQHF.

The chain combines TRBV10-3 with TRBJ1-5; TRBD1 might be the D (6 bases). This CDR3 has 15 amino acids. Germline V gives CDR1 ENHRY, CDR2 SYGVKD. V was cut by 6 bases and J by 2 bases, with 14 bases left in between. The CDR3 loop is CAISGQYGGNQPQHF. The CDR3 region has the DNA TGTGCCATCAGCGGACAGTACGGGGGCAATCAGCCCCAGCATTTT.

The CDR3 coding sequence is TGCGCCAGCAGCCAAAGGCGGGGCAACTATTCGTATGGCTACACCTTC. The encoded protein is CASSQRRGNYSYGYTF. This chain uses TRBV4-1 with TRBJ1-2, with a tentative D call TRBD1 (5 bases). CDR3 size: 16 residues. The V gene lost 2 bases and the J gene lost 5 bases, with 18 bases spanning the gap. The germline V gene has CDR1 MGHRA and CDR2 YSYEKL.

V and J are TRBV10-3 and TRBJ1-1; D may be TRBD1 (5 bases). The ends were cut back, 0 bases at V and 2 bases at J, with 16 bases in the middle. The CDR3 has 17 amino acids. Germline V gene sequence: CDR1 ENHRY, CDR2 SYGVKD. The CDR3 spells CAISESARRDLNTEAFF. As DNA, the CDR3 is TGTGCCATCAGTGAGTCAGCCCGCAGGGACCTTAACACTGAAGCTTTCTTT.

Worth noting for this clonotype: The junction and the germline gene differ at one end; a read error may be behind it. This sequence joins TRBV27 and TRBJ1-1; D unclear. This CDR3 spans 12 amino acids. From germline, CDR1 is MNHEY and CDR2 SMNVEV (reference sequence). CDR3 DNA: TGCACCAGCAGTCCCCGATACACTGAAGCTTTCTTT. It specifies CTSSPRYTEAFF.

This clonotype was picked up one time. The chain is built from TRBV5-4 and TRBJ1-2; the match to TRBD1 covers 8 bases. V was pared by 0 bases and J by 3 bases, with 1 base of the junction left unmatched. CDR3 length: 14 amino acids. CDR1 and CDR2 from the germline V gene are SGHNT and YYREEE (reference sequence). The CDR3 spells CASSLDRGDYGYTF. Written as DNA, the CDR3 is TGTGCCAGCAGCTTGGACAGGGGGGACTATGGCTACACCTTC.

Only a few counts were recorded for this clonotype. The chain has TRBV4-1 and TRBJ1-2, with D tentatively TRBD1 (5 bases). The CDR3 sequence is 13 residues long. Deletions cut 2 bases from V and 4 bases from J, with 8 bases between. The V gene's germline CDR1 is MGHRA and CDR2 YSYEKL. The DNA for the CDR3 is TGCGCCAGCAGCCAATCGGACATCTATGGCTACACCTTC. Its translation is CASSQSDIYGYTF.

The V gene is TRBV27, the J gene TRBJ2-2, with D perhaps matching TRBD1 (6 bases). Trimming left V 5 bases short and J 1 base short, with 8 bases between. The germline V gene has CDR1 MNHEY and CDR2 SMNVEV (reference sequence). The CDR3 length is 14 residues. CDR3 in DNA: TGTGCCAGCAGTCCGGGACAGAACACCGGGGAGCTGTTTTTT. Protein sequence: CASSPGQNTGELFF.

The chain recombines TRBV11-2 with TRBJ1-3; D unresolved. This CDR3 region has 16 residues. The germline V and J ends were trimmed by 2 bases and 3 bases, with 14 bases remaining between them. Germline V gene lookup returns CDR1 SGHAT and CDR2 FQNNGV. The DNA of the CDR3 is TGTGCCAGCAGCTTACAGGCCGTGGGTAATGGAAACACCATATATTTT. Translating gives CASSLQAVGNGNTIYF. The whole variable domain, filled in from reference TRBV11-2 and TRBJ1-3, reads EAGVAQSPRYKIIEKRQSVAFWCNPISGHATLYWYQQILGQGPKLLIQFQNNGVVDDSQLPKDRFSAERLKGVDSTLKIQPAKLEDSAVYLCASSLQAVGNGNTIYFGEGSWLTVV.

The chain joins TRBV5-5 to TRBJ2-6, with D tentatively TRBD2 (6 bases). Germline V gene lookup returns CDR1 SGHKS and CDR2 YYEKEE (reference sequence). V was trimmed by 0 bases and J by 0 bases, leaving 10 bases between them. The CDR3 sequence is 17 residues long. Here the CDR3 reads CASSLGTIISGANVLTF. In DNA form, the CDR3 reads TGTGCCAGCAGCTTGGGGACTATCATCTCTGGGGCCAACGTCCTGACTTTC.

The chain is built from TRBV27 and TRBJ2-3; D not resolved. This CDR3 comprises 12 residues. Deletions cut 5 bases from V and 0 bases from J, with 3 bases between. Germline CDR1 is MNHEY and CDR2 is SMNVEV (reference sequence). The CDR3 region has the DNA TGTGCCAGCAGTCCTAGCACAGATACGCAGTATTTT. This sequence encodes CASSPSTDTQYF.

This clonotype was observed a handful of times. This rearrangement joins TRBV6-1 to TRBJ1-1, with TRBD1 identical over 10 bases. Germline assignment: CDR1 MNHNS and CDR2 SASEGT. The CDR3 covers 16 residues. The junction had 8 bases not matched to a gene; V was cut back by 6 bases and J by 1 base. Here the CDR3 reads CASRWGQGRWNTEAFF. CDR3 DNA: TGTGCCAGCAGATGGGGACAGGGGAGGTGGAACACTGAAGCTTTCTTT.

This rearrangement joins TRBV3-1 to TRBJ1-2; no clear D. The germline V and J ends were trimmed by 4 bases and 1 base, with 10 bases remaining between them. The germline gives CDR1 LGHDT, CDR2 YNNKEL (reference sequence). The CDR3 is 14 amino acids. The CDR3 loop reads CASSPRSLNYGYTF. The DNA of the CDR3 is TGTGCCAGCAGCCCAAGATCACTTAACTATGGCTACACCTTC.